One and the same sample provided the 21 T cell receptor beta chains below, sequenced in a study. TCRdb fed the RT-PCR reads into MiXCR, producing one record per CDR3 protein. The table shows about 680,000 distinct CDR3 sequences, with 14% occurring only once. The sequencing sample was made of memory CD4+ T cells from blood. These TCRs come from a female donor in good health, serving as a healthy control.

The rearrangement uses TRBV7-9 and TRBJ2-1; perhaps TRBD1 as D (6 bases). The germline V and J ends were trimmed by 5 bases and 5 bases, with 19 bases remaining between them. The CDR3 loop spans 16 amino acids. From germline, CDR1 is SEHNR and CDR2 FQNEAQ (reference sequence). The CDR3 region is CASSLSQGTPHNEQFF. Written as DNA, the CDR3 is TGTGCCAGCAGCCTTTCACAGGGAACTCCCCACAATGAGCAGTTCTTC.

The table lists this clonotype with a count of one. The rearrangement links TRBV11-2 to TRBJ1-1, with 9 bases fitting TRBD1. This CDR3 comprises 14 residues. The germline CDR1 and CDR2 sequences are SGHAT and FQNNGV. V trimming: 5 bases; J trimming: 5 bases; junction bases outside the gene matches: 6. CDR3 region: CASSATGGATEAFF. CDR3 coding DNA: TGTGCCAGCAGCGCTACAGGGGGCGCAACTGAAGCTTTCTTT.

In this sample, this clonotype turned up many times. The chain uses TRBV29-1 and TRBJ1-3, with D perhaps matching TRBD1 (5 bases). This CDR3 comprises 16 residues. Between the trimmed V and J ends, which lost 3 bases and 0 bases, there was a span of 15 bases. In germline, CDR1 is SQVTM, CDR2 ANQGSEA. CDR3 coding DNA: TGCAGCGTTGACCTGGGGGGTGCCTTCTCTGGAAACACCATATATTTT. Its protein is CSVDLGGAFSGNTIYF.

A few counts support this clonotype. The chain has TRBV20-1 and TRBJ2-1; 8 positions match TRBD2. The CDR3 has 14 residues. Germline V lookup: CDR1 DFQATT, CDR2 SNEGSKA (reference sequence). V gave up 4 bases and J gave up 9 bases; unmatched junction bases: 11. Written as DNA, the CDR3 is TGCAGTGCTAAGTCTGCGGGAGGTGTTGGTGAGCAGTTCTTC. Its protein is CSAKSAGGVGEQFF.

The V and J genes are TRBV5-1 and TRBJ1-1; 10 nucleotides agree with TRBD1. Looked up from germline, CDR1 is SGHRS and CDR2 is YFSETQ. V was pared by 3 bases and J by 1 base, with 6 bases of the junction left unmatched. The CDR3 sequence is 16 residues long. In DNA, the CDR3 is TGCGCCAGCAGCTGGACAGGGGGGAGAGGGAACACTGAAGCTTTCTTT. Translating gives CASSWTGGRGNTEAFF.

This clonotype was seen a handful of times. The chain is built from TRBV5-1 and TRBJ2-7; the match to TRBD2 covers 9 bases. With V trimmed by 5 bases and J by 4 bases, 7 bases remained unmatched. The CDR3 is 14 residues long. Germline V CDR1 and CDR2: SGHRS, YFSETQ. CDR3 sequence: CASSWASGAYEQYF. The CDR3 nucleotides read TGCGCCAGCAGTTGGGCTAGCGGGGCGTACGAGCAGTACTTC.

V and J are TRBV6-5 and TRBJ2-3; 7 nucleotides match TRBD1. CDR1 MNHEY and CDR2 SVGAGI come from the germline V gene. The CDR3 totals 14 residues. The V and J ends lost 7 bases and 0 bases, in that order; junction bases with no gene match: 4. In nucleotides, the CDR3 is TGTGCCAGCAAGAGGGGGCTAAGCACAGATACGCAGTATTTT. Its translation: CASKRGLSTDTQYF.

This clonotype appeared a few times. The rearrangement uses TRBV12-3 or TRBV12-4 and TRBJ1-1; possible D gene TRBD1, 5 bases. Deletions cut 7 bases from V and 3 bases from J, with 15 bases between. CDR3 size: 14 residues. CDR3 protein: CASTTRGFDTEAFF. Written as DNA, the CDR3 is TGTGCCAGCACCACCCGGGGGTTTGACACTGAAGCTTTCTTT.

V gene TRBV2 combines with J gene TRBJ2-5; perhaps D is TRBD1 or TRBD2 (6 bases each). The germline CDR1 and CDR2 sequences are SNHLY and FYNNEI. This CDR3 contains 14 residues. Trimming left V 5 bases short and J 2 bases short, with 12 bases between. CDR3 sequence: CASSRGGLQETQYF. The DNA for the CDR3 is TGTGCCAGCAGTCGAGGGGGGTTACAAGAGACCCAGTACTTC.

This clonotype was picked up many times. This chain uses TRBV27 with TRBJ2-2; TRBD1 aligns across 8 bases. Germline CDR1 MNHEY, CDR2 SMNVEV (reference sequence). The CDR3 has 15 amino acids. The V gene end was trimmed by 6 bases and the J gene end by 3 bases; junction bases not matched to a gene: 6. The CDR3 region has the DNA TGTGCCAGCAGCTGGGACAGGATCGACACCGGGGAGCTGTTTTTT. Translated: CASSWDRIDTGELFF.

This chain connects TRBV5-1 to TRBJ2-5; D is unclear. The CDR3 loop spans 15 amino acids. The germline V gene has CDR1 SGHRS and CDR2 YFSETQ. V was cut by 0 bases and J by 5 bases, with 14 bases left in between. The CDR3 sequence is CASSLGSLGWETQYF. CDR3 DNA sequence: TGCGCCAGCAGCTTGGGGTCCCTGGGATGGGAGACCCAGTACTTC.

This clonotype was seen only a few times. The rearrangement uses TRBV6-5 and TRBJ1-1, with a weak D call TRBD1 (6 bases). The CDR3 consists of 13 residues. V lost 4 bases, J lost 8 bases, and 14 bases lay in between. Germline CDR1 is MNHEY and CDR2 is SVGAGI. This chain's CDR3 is CASSFPEGGEAFF. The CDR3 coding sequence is TGTGCCAGCAGTTTCCCCGAGGGGGGCGAAGCTTTCTTT.

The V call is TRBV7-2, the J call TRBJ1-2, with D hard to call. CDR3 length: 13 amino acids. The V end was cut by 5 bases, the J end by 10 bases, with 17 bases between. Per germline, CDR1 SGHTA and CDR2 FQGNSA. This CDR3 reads CASSLDRQPLYTF. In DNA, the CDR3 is TGTGCCAGCAGCCTGGACCGTCAACCCCTCTACACCTTC.

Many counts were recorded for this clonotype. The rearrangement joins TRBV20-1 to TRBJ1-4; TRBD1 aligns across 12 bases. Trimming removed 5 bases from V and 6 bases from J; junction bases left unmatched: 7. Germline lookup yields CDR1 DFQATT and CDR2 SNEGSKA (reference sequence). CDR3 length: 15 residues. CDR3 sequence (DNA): TGCAGTGCTCGGGACAGGGGGCGTGGGGATGAAAAACTGTTTTTT. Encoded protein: CSARDRGRGDEKLFF.

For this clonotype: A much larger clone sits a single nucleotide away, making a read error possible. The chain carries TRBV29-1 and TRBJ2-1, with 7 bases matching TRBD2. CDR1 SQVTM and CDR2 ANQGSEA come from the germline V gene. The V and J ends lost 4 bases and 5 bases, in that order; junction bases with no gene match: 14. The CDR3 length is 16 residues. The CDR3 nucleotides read TGCAGCGTTGTCCGGTCCAGCGGGGCCGCCCACAATGAGCAGTTCTTC. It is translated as CSVVRSSGAAHNEQFF.

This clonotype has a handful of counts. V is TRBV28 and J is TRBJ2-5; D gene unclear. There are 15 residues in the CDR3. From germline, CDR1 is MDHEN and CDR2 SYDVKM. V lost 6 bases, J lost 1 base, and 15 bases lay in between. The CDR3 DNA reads TGTGCCAGCAGCTACCCCGCATGGCCCCAAGAGACCCAGTACTTC. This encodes CASSYPAWPQETQYF.

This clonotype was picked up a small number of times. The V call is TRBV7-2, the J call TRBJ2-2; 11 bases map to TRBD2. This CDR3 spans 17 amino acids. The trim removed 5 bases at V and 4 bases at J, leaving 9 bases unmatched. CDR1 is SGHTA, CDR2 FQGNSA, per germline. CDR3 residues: CASSLGLAAVGTGELFF. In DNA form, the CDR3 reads TGTGCCAGCAGCCTGGGACTAGCGGCGGTCGGCACCGGGGAGCTGTTTTTT.

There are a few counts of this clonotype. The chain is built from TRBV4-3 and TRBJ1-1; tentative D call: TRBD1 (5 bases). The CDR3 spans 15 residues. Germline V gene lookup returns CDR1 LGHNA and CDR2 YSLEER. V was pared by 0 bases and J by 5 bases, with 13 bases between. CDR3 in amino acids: CASSQDQRQRTEAFF. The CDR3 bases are TGCGCCAGCAGCCAAGATCAGAGACAGAGGACTGAAGCTTTCTTT.

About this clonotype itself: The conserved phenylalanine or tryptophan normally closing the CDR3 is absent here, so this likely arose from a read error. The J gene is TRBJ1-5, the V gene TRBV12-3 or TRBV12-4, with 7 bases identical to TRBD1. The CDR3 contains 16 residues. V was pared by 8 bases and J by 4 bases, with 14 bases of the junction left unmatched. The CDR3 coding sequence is TGTGCCAGCTTTCCCGGGACAGCCACATTAAATCAGCCCCAGCATATT. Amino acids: CASFPGTATLNQPQHI.

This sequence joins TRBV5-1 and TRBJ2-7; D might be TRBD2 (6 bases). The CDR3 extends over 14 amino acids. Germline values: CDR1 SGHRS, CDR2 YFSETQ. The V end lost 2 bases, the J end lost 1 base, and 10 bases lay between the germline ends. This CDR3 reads CASSFGEESYEQYF. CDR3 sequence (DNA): TGCGCCAGCAGCTTCGGGGAGGAATCCTACGAGCAGTACTTC.

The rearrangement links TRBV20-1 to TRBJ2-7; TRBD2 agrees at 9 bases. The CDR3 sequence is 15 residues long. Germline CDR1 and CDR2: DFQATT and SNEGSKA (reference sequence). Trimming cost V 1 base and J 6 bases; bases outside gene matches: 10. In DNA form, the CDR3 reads TGCAGTGCTAGAGTCGCGGGAGGGCCGGGCCGCGAGCAGTACTTC. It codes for CSARVAGGPGREQYF.